Shown below are 16 T cell receptor beta chains from a single sample sequenced in a study of breast tumors, draining lymph nodes, adjacent tissues. The lymph nodes were axillary draining lymph nodes from breast cancer patients. MiXCR, applied by TCRdb to the multiplex PCR reads, yields one record per CDR3 protein. The sample yields about 230,000 distinct CDR3 sequences, about 30% seen once. Sequenced input: axillary lymph node tissue. The receptors stem from a female donor with breast cancer. Some clones in this sample may be carry-over from other donors' samples.

This clonotype has a handful of counts. The junction and the germline gene differ at one end; a read error may be behind it. The rearrangement links TRBV5-1 to TRBJ1-1; D is perhaps TRBD1 (5 bases). Germline CDR1 SGHRS, CDR2 YFSETQ. This CDR3 region has 13 residues. Here the CDR3 DNA reads TGCGCCAGCAGCCAAAGGTTGGACACTAAAGCTTTCTTT. Translated, it gives CASSQRLDTKAFF.

This clonotype appeared many times. The rearrangement uses TRBV6-7 and TRBJ2-7; TRBD2 agrees at 9 bases. Being an ORF, TRBV6-7 has a function that is uncertain. The CDR3 extends over 16 amino acids. The J segment lost 0 bases and the V segment lost 5 bases, leaving 8 bases of the junction unmatched. The CDR3 loop reads CASSAPSGTVSYEQYF. The DNA of the CDR3 is TGTGCCAGCAGTGCCCCTAGCGGGACGGTCTCCTACGAGCAGTACTTC.

This clonotype was seen ten or more times. V and J are TRBV11-3 and TRBJ1-6; TRBD1 is a possible D gene (5 bases). V dropped 5 bases and J dropped 7 bases, with 9 bases sitting between them. The V gene's germline CDR1 is SGHNT and CDR2 YENEEA. This CDR3 spans 13 amino acids. The CDR3 reads CASSTGINSPLHF. CDR3 nucleotide sequence: TGTGCCAGCAGCACAGGAATCAATTCACCCCTCCACTTT. The full variable domain, its missing parts supplied by reference TRBV11-3 and TRBJ1-6, is EAGVVQSPRYKIIEKKQPVAFWCNPISGHNTLYWYLQNLGQGPELLIRYENEEAVDDSQLPKDRFSAERLKGVDSTLKIQPAELGDSAVYLCASSTGINSPLHFGNGTRLTVT.

This clonotype was detected once. A much larger clone differs by one base, so this may be a read error. The J gene is TRBJ2-1, the V gene TRBV4-3; 9 bases fit TRBD2. The CDR3 contains 16 residues. CDR1 and CDR2 from the germline V gene are LGHNA and YSLEER. V was clipped by 4 bases and J by 9 bases; unmatched bases: 13. This chain's CDR3 is CASSPAGGRGRSEQFF. CDR3 nucleotides: TGCGCCAGCAGCCCCGCGGGGGGGAGGGGGAGAAGTGAGCAGTTCTTC.

This clonotype was recorded at least ten times. The chain joins TRBV6-2 or TRBV6-3 to TRBJ2-2; D gene uncertain. In germline, CDR1 is MNHEY, CDR2 SVGEGT. The CDR3 is made up of 14 amino acids. Trimming shortened V by 5 bases and J by 4 bases, and 11 bases separated the two germline ends. CDR3 sequence (DNA): TGTGCCAGCAGTGACTTAACACCCACCGGGGAGCTGTTTTTT. It specifies CASSDLTPTGELFF.

This clonotype was seen only once. The chain combines TRBV2 with TRBJ1-3; possibly TRBD1 for D (5 bases). The germline gives CDR1 SNHLY, CDR2 FYNNEI. Deletions cut 8 bases from V and 5 bases from J, with 16 bases between. CDR3 size: 14 residues. The CDR3 is CASGLGTSRNTIYF. DNA for the CDR3: TGTGCCAGCGGCCTTGGGACTAGCAGAAACACCATATATTTT.

The genes are TRBV4-3 and TRBJ1-2; 9 nucleotides match TRBD1. The CDR3 consists of 14 residues. Trimming at V came to 3 bases and at J to 8 bases, leaving 7 bases not matched to a gene. The germline V gene encodes CDR1 LGHNA and CDR2 YSLEER. The chain's CDR3 is CASSQTTGGRGYTF. In DNA, the CDR3 is TGCGCCAGCAGCCAGACGACAGGGGGTCGGGGCTACACCTTC.

V and J are TRBV5-5 and TRBJ1-4, with D unresolved. The CDR3 runs to 14 residues. V was cut by 1 base and J by 11 bases, with 15 bases left in between. Germline V gene lookup returns CDR1 SGHKS and CDR2 YYEKEE (reference sequence). The CDR3 reads CASSLIGGGVKLFF. CDR3 nucleotide sequence: TGTGCCAGCAGCTTGATAGGAGGCGGGGTGAAACTGTTTTTT.

This clonotype was seen ten or more times. The chain links TRBV7-2 to TRBJ1-5; 7 nucleotides match TRBD1. Looked up from germline, CDR1 is SGHTA and CDR2 is FQGNSA. This CDR3 is built from 14 residues. Trimming removed 4 bases from V and 5 bases from J; junction bases left unmatched: 5. The chain's CDR3 is CASSSGQAHQPQHF. DNA of the CDR3: TGTGCCAGCAGCTCAGGACAGGCCCATCAGCCCCAGCATTTT.

At least ten counts were recorded for this clonotype. V and J are TRBV19 and TRBJ1-5; 7 bases are shared with TRBD1. The CDR3 sequence is 16 residues long. The V gene end was trimmed by 6 bases and the J gene end by 6 bases; junction bases not matched to a gene: 14. In germline, CDR1 is LNHDA, CDR2 SQIVND (reference sequence). Here the CDR3 reads CASSTAGGGGGQPQHF. The DNA of the CDR3 is TGTGCCAGTAGCACCGCAGGAGGGGGCGGAGGTCAGCCCCAGCATTTT.

This clonotype was seen a handful of times. A clone one base away is much larger, so this may be a read error. This sequence joins TRBV20-1 and TRBJ2-7, with a weak D call TRBD1 (6 bases). The CDR3 has 15 residues. From germline, CDR1 is DFQATT and CDR2 SNEGSKA (reference sequence). Trimming took off 4 bases at V and 4 bases at J, with 20 bases between the two ends. CDR3 region: CSANPNQGNTYEQYF. In DNA, the CDR3 is TGCAGTGCTAATCCAAACCAGGGGAATACTTACGAGCAGTACTTC.

This clonotype was observed at least ten times. The junction differs from germline at one of its ends, possibly a read error. V is TRBV9 and J is TRBJ2-5, with D perhaps matching TRBD1 (5 bases). The CDR3 runs 14 residues. Germline V gives CDR1 SGDLS, CDR2 YYNGEE. The CDR3 nucleotides are TGTGCCAGCAGCGGGCAGGGTTCCCAAGAGACCCAGTCCTTC. Protein: CASSGQGSQETQSF.

On this clonotype itself: One base away lies a much larger clone, so this may be a sequencing read error. J is TRBJ2-1 and V is TRBV20-1, with 9 bases matching TRBD2. Germline CDR1 reads DFQATT; CDR2 reads SNEGSKA (reference sequence). The CDR3 spans 14 residues. This CDR3 is CSAPTSGFYTEQFF. CDR3 DNA: TGCAGTGCCCCCACTAGCGGGTTCTACACTGAGCAGTTCTTC.

This clonotype occurred many times. The gene calls are TRBV4-1 and TRBJ2-7, with 13 bases identical to TRBD2. Trimming at V came to 1 base and at J to 0 bases, leaving 9 bases not matched to a gene. The CDR3 sequence is 19 residues long. Germline lookup yields CDR1 MGHRA and CDR2 YSYEKL. The CDR3 protein is CASSQVGLAGAPLSYEQYF. For the CDR3, the DNA is TGCGCCAGCAGCCAAGTTGGACTAGCGGGAGCCCCCCTCTCCTACGAGCAGTACTTC.

The sample holds a few counts of this clonotype. The CDR3 carries no conserved terminal phenylalanine or tryptophan, so it likely arises from a read error. This chain uses TRBV19 with TRBJ2-1; 11 bases line up with TRBD2. Germline V gives CDR1 LNHDA, CDR2 SQIVND (reference sequence). The V segment lost 5 bases and the J segment 4 bases; nucleotides outside the gene matches: 7. There are 16 residues in the CDR3. The CDR3 DNA reads TGTGCCAGTAGTGCTAGCGGGAGGCCCCCGTACAATGAGCAGTTCTCC. Translated, it gives CASSASGRPPYNEQFS.

This clonotype has only a few counts. This could be a read error, since a much larger clone is one nucleotide away. This rearrangement joins TRBV7-2 to TRBJ2-5; 8 positions agree with TRBD1. CDR1 is SGHTA and CDR2 is FQGNSA in the germline V gene. The CDR3 is 15 amino acids. CDR3 loop: CASSSGTRGQETQHF. The CDR3 nucleotides are TGTGCCAGCAGCTCAGGGACCAGGGGGCAAGAGACCCAGCACTTC.